A single TCR beta chain is shown here with its context. The method was immunoSEQ multiplex PCR; TCRdb's version includes in-frame clones alone and lacks a portion of them. Of around 40,000 clones listed, approximately 80% are singletons. This CDR3 is 14 amino acids long. The germline V gene has CDR1 SGHNT and CDR2 YENEEA. The V end lost 5 bases, the J end lost 5 bases, and 15 bases lay between the germline ends. Treatment in this sample: preoperative locoregional IRX-2 cytokine immunotherapy. This record belongs to a study of preoperative IRX-2 immunotherapy in early breast cancer. V and J are TRBV11-3 and TRBJ2-5, with a possible D match to TRBD2 (7 bases). The sample in question was tumor tissue, obtained after IRX-2 immunotherapy. This clonotype was sampled from a human donor with breast cancer. In DNA, the CDR3 is TGTGCCAGCAGCCCCGCGGGGGCTCGGGAGACCCAGTACTTC. Translated, it gives CASSPAGARETQYF.